This T cell receptor (beta chain) was documented in a study of identical twins. This clonotype was counted many times. Its antigen remains unidentified. TCRdb passed the 5' RACE reads through MiXCR, listing each CDR3 protein once. The sample shows around 200,000 distinct CDR3 sequences, around a tenth of them seen only once. Healthy Caucasian donors formed the entire cohort. The germline V gene encodes CDR1 SGHRS and CDR2 YFSETQ. Trimming removed 2 bases at V and 6 bases at J, with 17 bases between. This CDR3 has 15 amino acids. Study-level results: Twin-shared out-of-frame alpha sequences showed excess low generation probability. In zero-insertion analyses, partial confounding could arise from invariant MAIT and iNKT cells. In beta out-of-frame sequences, the excess sharing between twins was weaker.

This sequence was found in a woman aged 18-35 years in good health. The chain links TRBV5-1 to TRBJ1-2; D might be TRBD1 (6 bases). The sample comprised memory (CD45RO+) T cells sorted from blood. The CDR3 DNA is TGCGCCAGCAGCTTCGGGGGGGCCAGAGGGGATGGCTACACCTTC. The encoded protein is CASSFGGARGDGYTF. Full variable domain (missing parts from reference TRBV5-1 and TRBJ1-2): KAGVTQTPRYLIKTRGQQVTLSCSPISGHRSVSWYQQTPGQGLQFLFEYFSETQRNKGNFPGRFSGRQFSNSRSEMNVSTLELGDSALYLCASSFGGARGDGYTFGSGTRLTVV.